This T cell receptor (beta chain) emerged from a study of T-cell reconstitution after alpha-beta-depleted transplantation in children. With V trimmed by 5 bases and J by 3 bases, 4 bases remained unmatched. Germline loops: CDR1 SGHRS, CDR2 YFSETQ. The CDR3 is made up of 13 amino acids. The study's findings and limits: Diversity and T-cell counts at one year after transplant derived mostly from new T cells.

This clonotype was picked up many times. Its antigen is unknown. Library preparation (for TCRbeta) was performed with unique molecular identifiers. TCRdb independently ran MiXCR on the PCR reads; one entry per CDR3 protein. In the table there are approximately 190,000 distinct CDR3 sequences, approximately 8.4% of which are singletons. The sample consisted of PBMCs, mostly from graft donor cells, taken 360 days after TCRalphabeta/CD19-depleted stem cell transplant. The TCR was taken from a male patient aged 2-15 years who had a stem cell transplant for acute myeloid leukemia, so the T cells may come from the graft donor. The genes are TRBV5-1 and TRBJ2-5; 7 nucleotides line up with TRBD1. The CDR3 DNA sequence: TGCGCCAGCAGGAGGGACAGAGAAGAGACCCAGTACTTC. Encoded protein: CASRRDREETQYF.